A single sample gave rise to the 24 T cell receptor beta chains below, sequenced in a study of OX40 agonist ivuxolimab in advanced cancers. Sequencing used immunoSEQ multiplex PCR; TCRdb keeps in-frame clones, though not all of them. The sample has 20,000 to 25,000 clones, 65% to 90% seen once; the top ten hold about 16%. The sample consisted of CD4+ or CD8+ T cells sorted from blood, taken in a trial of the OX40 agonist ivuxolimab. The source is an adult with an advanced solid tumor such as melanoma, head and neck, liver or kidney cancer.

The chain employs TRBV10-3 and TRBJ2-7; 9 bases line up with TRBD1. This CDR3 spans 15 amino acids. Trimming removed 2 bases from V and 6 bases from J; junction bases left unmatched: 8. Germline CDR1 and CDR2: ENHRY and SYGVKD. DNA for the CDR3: TGTGCCATCAGTGAGGGGGACAGGGTGACCGGCGAGCAGTACTTC. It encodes CAISEGDRVTGEQYF.

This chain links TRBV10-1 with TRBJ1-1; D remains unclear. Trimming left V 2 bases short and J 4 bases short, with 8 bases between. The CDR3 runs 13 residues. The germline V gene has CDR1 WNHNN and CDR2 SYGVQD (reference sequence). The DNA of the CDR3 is TGCGCCAGCAGTGAGATTTTAGGCACTGAAGCTTTCTTT. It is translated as CASSEILGTEAFF.

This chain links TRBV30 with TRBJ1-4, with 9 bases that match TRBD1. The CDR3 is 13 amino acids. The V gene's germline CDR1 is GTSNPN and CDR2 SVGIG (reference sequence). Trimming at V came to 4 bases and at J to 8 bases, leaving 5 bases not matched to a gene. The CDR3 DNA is TGTGCCTGGACGACAGGGGGGAGGGAAAAACTGTTTTTT. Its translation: CAWTTGGREKLFF.

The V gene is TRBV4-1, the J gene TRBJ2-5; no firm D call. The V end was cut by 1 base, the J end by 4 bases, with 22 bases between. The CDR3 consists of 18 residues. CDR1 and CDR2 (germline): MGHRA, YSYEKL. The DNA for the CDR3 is TGCGCCAGCAGCCAAGGATTTAGTTCGGGTGGCCAAACAGAGACCCAGTACTTC. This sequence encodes CASSQGFSSGGQTETQYF.

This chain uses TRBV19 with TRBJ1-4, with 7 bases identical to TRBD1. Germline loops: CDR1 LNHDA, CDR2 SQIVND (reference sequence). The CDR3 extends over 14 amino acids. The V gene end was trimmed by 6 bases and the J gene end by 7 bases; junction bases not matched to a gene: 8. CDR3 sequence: CASSPGQSGEKLFF. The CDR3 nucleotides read TGTGCCAGTAGCCCGGGACAGTCAGGTGAAAAACTGTTTTTT.

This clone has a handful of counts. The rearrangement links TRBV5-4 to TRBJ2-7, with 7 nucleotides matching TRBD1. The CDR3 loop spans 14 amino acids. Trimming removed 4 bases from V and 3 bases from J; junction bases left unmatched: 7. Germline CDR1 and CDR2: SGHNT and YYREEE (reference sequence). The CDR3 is CASSVYRDSYEQYF. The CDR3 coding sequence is TGTGCCAGCAGCGTCTACCGGGACAGCTACGAGCAGTACTTC. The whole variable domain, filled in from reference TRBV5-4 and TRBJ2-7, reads ETGVTQSPTHLIKTRGQQVTLRCSSQSGHNTVSWYQQALGQGPQFIFQYYREEENGRGNFPPRFSGLQFPNYSSELNVNALELDDSALYLCASSVYRDSYEQYFGPGTRLTVT.

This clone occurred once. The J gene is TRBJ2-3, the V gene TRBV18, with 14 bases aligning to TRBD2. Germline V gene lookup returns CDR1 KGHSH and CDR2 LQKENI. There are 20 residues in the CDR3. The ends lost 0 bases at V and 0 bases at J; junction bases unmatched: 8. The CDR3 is CASSPPGQTSGRASTDTQYF. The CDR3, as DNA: TGTGCCAGCTCACCACCGGGGCAGACTAGCGGGAGGGCTAGCACAGATACGCAGTATTTT.

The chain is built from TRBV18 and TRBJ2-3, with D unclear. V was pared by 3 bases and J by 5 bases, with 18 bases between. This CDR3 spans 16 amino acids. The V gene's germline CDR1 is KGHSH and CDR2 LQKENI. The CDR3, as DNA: TGTGCCAGCTCACCGGTTACAGTTAGCTCCGGAGATACGCAGTATTTT. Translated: CASSPVTVSSGDTQYF.

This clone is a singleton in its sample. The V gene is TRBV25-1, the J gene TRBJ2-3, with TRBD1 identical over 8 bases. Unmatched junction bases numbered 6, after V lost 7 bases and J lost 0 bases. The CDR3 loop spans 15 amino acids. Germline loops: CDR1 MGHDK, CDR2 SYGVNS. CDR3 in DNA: TGTGCCAGCACTCGGACAGGGACTAGCACAGATACGCAGTATTTT. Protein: CASTRTGTSTDTQYF. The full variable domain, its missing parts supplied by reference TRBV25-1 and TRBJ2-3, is EADIYQTPRYLVIGTGKKITLECSQTMGHDKMYWYQQDPGMELHLIHYSYGVNSTEKGDLSSESTVSRIRTEHFPLTLESARPSHTSQYLCASTRTGTSTDTQYFGPGTRLTVL.

The CDR3 coding sequence is TGTGCCAGCAGCCCCCGGCTGGCAGATAATGAAAAACTGTTTTTT. This encodes CASSPRLADNEKLFF. The rearrangement uses TRBV7-9 and TRBJ1-4; D unclear. From germline, CDR1 is SEHNR and CDR2 FQNEAQ (reference sequence). The CDR3 spans 15 residues. V lost 5 bases, J lost 4 bases, and 14 bases lay in between.

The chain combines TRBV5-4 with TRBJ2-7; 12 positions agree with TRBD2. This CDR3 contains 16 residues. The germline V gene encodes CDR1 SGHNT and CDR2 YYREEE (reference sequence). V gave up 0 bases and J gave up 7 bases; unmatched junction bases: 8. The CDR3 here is CASSLGLAGGPREQYF. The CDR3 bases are TGTGCCAGCAGCTTGGGGCTAGCGGGAGGGCCGAGGGAGCAGTACTTC. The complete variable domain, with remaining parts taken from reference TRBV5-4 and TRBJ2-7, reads ETGVTQSPTHLIKTRGQQVTLRCSSQSGHNTVSWYQQALGQGPQFIFQYYREEENGRGNFPPRFSGLQFPNYSSELNVNALELDDSALYLCASSLGLAGGPREQYFGPGTRLTVT.

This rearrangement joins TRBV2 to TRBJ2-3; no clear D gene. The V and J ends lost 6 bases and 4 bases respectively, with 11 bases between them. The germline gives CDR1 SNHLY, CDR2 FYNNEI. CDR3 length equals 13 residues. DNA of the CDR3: TGTGCCAGCAGGAAAGACTTAGCAGATACGCAGTATTTT. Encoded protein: CASRKDLADTQYF.

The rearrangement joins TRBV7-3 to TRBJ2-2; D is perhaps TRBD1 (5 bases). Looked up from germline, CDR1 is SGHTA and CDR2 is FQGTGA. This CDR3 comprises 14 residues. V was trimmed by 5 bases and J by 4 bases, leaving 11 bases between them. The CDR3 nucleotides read TGTGCCAGCAGCGTACAGGCGAGCACCGGGGAGCTGTTTTTT. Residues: CASSVQASTGELFF.

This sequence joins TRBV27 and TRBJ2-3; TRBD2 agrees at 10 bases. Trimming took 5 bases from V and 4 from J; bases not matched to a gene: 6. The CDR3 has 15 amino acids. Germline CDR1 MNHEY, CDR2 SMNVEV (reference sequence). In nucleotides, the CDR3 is TGTGCCAGCAGTACCCTAGCGGGAGCGGCAGATACGCAGTATTTT. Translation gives CASSTLAGAADTQYF.

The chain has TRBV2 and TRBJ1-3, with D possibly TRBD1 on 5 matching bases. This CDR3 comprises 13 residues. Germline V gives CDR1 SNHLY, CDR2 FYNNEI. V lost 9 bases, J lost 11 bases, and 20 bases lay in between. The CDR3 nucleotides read TGTGCCAGTCTTCGGGACGAAGGAGGACCCATATATTTT. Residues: CASLRDEGGPIYF.

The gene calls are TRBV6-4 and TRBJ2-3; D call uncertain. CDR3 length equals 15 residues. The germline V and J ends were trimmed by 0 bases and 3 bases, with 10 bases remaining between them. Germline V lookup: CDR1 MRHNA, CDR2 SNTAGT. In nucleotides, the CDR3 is TGTGCCAGCAGTGACTCTGCCGACGCTACAGATACGCAGTATTTT. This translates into CASSDSADATDTQYF.

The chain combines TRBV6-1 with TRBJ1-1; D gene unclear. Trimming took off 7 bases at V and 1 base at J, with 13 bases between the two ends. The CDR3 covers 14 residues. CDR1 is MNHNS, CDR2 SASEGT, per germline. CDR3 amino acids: CASKVSRENTEAFF. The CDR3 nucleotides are TGTGCCAGCAAGGTCTCCCGAGAGAACACTGAAGCTTTCTTT.

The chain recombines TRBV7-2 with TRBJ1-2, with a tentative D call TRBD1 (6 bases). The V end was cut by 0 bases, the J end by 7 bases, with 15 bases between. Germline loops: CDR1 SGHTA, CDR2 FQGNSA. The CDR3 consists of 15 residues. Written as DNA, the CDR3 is TGTGCCAGCAGCTTAGCGGGGGCTTTTTCTTTTGGCTACACCTTC. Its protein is CASSLAGAFSFGYTF.

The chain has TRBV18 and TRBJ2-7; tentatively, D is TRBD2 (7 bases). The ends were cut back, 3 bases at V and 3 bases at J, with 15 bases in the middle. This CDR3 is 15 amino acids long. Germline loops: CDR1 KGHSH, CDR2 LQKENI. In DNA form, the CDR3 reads TGTGCCAGCTCACCTCGGGGAGGGGGATACTACGAGCAGTACTTC. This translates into CASSPRGGGYYEQYF.

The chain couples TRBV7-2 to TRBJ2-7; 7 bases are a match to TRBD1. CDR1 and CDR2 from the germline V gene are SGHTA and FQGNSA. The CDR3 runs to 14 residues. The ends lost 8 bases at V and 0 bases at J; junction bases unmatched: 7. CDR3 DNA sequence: TGTGCCAGCCACCTTACAGGGGTCTCCTACGAGCAGTACTTC. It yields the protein CASHLTGVSYEQYF.

The CDR3 loop is CASSQIGTEPTDTQYF. CDR3 nucleotides: TGTGCCAGCAGCCAAATCGGGACGGAACCGACAGATACGCAGTATTTT. V is TRBV4-2 and J is TRBJ2-3; D tentatively reads TRBD1 or TRBD2 (5 bases each). The CDR3 totals 16 residues. The V gene's germline CDR1 is LGHNA and CDR2 YNFKEQ. V gave up 2 bases and J gave up 3 bases, with 15 bases separating them.

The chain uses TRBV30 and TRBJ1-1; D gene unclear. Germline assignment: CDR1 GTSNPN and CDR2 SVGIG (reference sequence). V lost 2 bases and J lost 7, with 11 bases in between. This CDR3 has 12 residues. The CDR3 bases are TGTGCCTGGAGTTCGGGTTTTCTTGAAGCTTTCTTT. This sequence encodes CAWSSGFLEAFF.

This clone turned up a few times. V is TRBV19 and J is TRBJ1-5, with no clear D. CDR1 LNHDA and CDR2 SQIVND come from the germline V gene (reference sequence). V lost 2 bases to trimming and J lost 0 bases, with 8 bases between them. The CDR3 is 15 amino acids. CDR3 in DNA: TGTGCCAGTAGTATATTTGGATATAGCAATCAGCCCCAGCATTTT. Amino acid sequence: CASSIFGYSNQPQHF.

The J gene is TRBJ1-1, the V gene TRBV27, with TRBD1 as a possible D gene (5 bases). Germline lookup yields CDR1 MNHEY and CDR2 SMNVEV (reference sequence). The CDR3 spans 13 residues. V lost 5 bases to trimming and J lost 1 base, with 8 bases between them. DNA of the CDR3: TGTGCCAGCAGTGCTCAGGGGAACACTGAAGCTTTCTTT. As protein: CASSAQGNTEAFF.